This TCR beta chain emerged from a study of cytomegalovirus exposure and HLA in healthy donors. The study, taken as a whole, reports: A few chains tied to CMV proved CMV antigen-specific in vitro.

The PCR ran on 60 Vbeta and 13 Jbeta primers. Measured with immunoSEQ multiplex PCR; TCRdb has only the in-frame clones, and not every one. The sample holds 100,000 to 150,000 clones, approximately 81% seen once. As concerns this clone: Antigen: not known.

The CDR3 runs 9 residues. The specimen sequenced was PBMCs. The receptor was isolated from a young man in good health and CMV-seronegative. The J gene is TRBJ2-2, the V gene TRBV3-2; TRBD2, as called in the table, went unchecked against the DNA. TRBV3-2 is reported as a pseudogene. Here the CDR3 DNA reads TGTGCCAGCAGCCCCGGGCTGTTTTTT. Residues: CASSPGLFF.